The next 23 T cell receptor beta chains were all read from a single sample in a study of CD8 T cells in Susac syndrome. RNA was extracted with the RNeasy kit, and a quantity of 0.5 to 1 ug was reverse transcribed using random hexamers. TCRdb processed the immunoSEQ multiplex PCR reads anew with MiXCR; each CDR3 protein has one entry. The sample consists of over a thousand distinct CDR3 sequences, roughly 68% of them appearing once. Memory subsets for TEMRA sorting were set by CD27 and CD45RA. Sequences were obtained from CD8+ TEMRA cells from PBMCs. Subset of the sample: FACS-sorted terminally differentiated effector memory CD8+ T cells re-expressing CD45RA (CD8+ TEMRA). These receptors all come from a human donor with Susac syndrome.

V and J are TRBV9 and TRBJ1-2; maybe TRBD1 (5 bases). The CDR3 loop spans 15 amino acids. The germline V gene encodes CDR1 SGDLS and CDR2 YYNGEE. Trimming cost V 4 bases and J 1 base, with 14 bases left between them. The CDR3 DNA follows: TGTGCCAGCAGCTCCGAAAGGGGCTATAACTATGGCTACACCTTC. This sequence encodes CASSSERGYNYGYTF.

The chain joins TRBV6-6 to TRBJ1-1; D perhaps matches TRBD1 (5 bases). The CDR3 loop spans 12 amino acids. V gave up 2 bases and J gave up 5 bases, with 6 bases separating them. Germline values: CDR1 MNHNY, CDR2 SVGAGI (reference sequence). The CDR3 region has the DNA TGTGCCAGCAGTTACGGGGGGACTGAAGCTTTCTTT. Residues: CASSYGGTEAFF.

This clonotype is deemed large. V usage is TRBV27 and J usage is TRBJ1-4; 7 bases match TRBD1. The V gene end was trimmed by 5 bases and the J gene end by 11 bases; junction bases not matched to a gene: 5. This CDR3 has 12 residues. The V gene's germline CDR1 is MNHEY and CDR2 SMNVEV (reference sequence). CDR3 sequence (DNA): TGTGCCAGCAGTCCTACAGGGGATAAACTGTTTTTT. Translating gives CASSPTGDKLFF.

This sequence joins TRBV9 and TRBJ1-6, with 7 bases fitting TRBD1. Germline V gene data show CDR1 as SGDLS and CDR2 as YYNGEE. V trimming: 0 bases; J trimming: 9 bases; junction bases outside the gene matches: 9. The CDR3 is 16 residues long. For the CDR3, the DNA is TGTGCCAGCAGCGTAGCTTCTGGGCAGGGGGGTTCACCCCTCCACTTT. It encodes CASSVASGQGGSPLHF.

The CDR3 nucleotides are TGCGCCAGCAGCCACGTGGAGGGACAGGGGGACGAGCAGTACTTC. Amino acids: CASSHVEGQGDEQYF. The chain is built from TRBV4-3 and TRBJ2-7, with 11 bases that match TRBD1. Looked up from germline, CDR1 is LGHNA and CDR2 is YSLEER. The length of the CDR3 is 15 residues. Trimming took 3 bases from V and 5 from J; bases not matched to a gene: 6.

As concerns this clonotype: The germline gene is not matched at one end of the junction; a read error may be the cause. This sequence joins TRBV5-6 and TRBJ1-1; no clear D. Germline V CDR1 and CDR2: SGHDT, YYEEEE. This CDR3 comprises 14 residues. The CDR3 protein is CACSGMTEGTEAFF. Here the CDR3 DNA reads TGTGCCTGCAGCGGTATGACTGAGGGAACTGAAGCTTTCTTT. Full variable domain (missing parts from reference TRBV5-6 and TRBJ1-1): DAGVTQSPTHLIKTRGQQVTLRCSPKSGHDTVSWYQQALGQGPQFIFQYYEEEERQRGNFPDRFSGHQFPNYSSELNVNALLLGDSALYLCACSGMTEGTEAFFGQGTRLTVV.

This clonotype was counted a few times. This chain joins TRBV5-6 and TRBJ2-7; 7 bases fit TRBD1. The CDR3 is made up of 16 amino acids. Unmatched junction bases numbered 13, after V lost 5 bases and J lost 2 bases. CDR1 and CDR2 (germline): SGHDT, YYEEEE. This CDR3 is CASSGETGQATYEQYF. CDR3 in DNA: TGTGCCAGCAGTGGAGAAACCGGACAGGCCACCTACGAGCAGTACTTC.

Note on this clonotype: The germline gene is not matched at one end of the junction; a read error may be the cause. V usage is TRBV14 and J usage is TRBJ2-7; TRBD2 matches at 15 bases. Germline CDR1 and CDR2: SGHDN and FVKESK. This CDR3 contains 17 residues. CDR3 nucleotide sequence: TGCGCCCGCAGCCAAGGGGGACTAGCGGGGGGATCCTACGAGCAGTACTTC. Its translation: CARSQGGLAGGSYEQYF.

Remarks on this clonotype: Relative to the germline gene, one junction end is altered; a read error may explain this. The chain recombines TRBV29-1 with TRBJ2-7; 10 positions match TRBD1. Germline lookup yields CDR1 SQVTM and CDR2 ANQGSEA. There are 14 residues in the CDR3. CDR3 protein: CSVVGTGVSYAQYF. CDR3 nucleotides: TGCAGCGTTGTCGGGACAGGGGTCTCCTACGCGCAGTACTTC.

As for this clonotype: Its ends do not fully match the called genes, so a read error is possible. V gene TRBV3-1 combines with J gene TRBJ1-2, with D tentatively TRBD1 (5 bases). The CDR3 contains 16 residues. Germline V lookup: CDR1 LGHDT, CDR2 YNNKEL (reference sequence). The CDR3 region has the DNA TGTGCCAGCTGCCATGTTTTCGGGGGTCAAGGGGTTGGCTACACCTTC. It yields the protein CASCHVFGGQGVGYTF.

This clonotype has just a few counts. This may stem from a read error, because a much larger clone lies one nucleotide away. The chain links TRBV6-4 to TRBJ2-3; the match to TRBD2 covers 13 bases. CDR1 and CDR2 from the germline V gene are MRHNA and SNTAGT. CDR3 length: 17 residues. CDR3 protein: CACSDSGTSGGTDTQYF. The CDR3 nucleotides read TGTGCCTGCAGTGACTCGGGGACTAGCGGGGGCACAGATACGCAGTATTTT.

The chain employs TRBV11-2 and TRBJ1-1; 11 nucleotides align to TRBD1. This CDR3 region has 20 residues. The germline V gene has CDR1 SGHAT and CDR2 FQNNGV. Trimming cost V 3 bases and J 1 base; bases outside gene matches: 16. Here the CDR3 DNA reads TGTGCCAGCAGCTTTCAGATCCTGGGACAGGGGGACTCCAGGAACACTGAAGCTTTCTTT. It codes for CASSFQILGQGDSRNTEAFF.

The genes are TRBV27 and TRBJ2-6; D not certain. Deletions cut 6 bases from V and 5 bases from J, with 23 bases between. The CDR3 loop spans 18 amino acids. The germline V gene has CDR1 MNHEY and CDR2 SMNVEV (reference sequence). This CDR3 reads CASRKSFLLQSRANVLTF. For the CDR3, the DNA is TGTGCCAGCAGGAAATCCTTCCTGCTACAAAGTCGGGCCAACGTCCTGACTTTC.

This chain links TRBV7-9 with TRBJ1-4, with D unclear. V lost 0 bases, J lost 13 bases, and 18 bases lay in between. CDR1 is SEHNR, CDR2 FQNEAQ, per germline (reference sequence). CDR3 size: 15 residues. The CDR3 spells CASSLASQAGVILFF. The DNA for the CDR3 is TGTGCCAGCAGCTTAGCCTCTCAGGCTGGAGTAATACTGTTTTTT.

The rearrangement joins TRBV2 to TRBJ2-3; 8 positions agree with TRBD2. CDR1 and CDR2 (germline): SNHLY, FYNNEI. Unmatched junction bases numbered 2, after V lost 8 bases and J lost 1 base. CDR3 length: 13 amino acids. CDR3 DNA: TGTGCCAGCTTGCGGGGGGGCACAGATACGCAGTATTTT. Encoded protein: CASLRGGTDTQYF. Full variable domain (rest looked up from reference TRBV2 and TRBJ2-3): EPEVTQTPSHQVTQMGQEVILRCVPISNHLYFYWYRQILGQKVEFLVSFYNNEISEKSEIFDDQFSVERPDGSNFTLKIRSTKLEDSAMYFCASLRGGTDTQYFGPGTRLTVL.

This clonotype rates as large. The CDR3 DNA is TGTGCCAGCAGTCCTTCCGGGACAGGGGAATATGGCTACACCTTC. It is translated as CASSPSGTGEYGYTF. The rearrangement joins TRBV5-8 to TRBJ1-2; 10 nucleotides match TRBD1. Germline V gives CDR1 SGHTS, CDR2 YDEGEE. V was clipped by 5 bases and J by 5 bases; unmatched bases: 9. The length of the CDR3 is 15 residues. The variable domain in full, with the rest retrieved from reference TRBV5-8 and TRBJ1-2, is EAGVTQSPTHLIKTRGQQATLRCSPISGHTSVYWYQQALGLGLQFLLWYDEGEERNRGNFPPRFSGRQFPNYSSELNVNALELEDSALYLCASSPSGTGEYGYTFGSGTRLTVV.

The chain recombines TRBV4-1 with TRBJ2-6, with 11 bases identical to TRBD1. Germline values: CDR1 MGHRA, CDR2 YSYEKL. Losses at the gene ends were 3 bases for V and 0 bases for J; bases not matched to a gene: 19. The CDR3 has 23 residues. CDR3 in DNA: TGCGCCAGCAGCCAGGGGGTGGGGACAGGGGGTTCTCAGGGTCCCTCTGGGGCCAACGTCCTGACTTTC. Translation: CASSQGVGTGGSQGPSGANVLTF.

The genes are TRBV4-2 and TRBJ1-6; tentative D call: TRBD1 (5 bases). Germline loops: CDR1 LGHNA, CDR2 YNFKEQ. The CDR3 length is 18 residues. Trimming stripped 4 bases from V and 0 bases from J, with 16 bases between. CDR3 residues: CASSPRGLKSSYNSPLHF. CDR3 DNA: TGTGCCAGCAGCCCACGGGGACTGAAGAGCTCCTATAATTCACCCCTCCACTTT.

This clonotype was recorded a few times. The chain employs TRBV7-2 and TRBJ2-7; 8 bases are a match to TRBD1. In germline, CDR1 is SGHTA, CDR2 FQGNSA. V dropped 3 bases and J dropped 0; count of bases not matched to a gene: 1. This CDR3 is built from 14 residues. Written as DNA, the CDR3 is TGTGCCAGCAGCTTCGACAGGGGCTCCTACGAGCAGTACTTC. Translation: CASSFDRGSYEQYF.

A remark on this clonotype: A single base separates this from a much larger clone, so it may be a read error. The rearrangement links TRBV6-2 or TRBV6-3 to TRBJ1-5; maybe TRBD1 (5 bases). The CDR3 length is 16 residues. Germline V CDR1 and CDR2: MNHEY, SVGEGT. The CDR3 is CASSFSADGGDQHQHF. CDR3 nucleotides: TGTGCCAGCAGTTTCTCGGCTGACGGAGGGGATCAGCACCAGCATTTT.

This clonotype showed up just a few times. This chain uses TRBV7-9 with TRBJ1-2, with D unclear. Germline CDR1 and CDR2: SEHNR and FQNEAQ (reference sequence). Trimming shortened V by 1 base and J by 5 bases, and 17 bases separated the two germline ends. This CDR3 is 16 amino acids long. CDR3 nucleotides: TGTGCCAGCAGCTTAGGGGCGGCCGGAGGAATGTATGGCTACACCTTC. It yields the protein CASSLGAAGGMYGYTF.

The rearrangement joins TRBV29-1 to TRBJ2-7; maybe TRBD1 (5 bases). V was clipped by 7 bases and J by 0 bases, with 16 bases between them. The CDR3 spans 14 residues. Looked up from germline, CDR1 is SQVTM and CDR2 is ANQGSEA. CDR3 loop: CSGVGSGFSYEQYF. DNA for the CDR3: TGCAGCGGTGTCGGGTCAGGGTTCTCCTACGAGCAGTACTTC.

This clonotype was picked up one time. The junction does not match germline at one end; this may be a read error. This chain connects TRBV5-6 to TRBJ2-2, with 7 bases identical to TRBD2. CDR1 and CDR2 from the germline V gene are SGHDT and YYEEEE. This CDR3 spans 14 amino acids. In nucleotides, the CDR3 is TGTGCCAGGAGCTTAGGAGGGTCAAGCGGGGTGCTGTTTTTT. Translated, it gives CARSLGGSSGVLFF.